This T cell receptor (beta chain) derives from a study of control samples from healthy donors and cancer patients. Here immunoSEQ multiplex PCR was the method, and the copy in TCRdb shows in-frame clones only, minus some. The profile shows fewer than 200,000 clones, about 94% of them singletons. This CDR3 is built from 14 residues. CDR1 and CDR2 (germline): SGHDT, YYEEEE. The V and J ends lost 0 bases and 3 bases respectively, with 7 bases between them. The sequencing sample was made of PBMCs. This TCR was recovered from a man between 60 and 70 years old with colorectal cancer. The genes are TRBV5-6 and TRBJ1-3; D not certain. The CDR3 bases are TGTGCCAGCAGCTTGGGGGGAAGTGGAAACACCATATATTTT. Translating it yields CASSLGGSGNTIYF.